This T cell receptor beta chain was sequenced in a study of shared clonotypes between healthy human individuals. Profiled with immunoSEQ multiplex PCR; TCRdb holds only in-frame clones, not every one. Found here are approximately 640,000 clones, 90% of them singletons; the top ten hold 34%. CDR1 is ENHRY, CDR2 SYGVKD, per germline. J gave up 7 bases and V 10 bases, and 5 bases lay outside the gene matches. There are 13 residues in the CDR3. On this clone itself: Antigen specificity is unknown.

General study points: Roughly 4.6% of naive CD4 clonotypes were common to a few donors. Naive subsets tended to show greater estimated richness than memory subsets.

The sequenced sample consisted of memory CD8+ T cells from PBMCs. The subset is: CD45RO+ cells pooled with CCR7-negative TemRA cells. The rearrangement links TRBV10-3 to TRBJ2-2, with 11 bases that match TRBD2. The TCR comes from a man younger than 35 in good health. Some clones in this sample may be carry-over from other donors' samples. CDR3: CATIAGGIGELFF. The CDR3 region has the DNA TGTGCCACCATAGCGGGAGGGATCGGGGAGCTGTTTTTT.